Below are 8 T cell receptor beta chains sequenced from a single sample in a study of blood T cell repertoires in COVID-19. Data came from immunoSEQ multiplex PCR; TCRdb stores just in-frame clones and leaves some out. Here the sample spans about 290,000 clones, 70% to 90% being singletons. Sequenced material: peripheral blood. The receptors shown here come from a woman in her forties or fifties with active or convalescent COVID-19.

The rearrangement uses TRBV5-5 and TRBJ1-6; no clear D. V lost 3 bases to trimming and J lost 6 bases, with 7 bases between them. The CDR3 is 13 amino acids. Germline CDR1 reads SGHKS; CDR2 reads YYEKEE (reference sequence). As DNA, the CDR3 is TGTGCCAGCAGCTCGGCGGGTAATTCACCCCTCCACTTT. It codes for CASSSAGNSPLHF.

The chain combines TRBV10-3 with TRBJ1-1; D perhaps matches TRBD1 (6 bases). V lost 8 bases and J 6 bases, leaving 16 bases between the germline ends. Per germline, CDR1 ENHRY and CDR2 SYGVKD. The CDR3 runs to 13 residues. CDR3 DNA sequence: TGTGCCATCGGGGAGGGGGGGCAGGCTGAAGCTTTCTTT. This translates into CAIGEGGQAEAFF.

V gene TRBV18 combines with J gene TRBJ1-2; TRBD1 agrees at 7 bases. The germline gives CDR1 KGHSH, CDR2 LQKENI. With 1 base clipped from V and 10 bases from J, the junction kept 6 bases outside the gene matches. The CDR3 extends over 13 amino acids. CDR3 region: CASSPRAGGDYTF. CDR3 in DNA: TGTGCCAGCTCACCACGGGCAGGGGGAGACTACACCTTC.

This rearrangement joins TRBV24-1 to TRBJ2-7; 11 nucleotides agree with TRBD1. The ends lost 3 bases at V and 3 bases at J; junction bases unmatched: 3. The CDR3 covers 15 residues. Germline lookup yields CDR1 KGHDR and CDR2 SFDVKD. Here the CDR3 DNA reads TGTGCCACCAGTGATGGAGGGACAGGGGGCTACGAGCAGTACTTC. It is translated as CATSDGGTGGYEQYF.

The V gene is TRBV2, the J gene TRBJ1-1; D unresolved. The CDR3 contains 14 residues. Trimming took 6 bases from V and 3 from J, leaving 14 bases between them. The V gene's germline CDR1 is SNHLY and CDR2 FYNNEI. The CDR3 spells CASSNSGRDTEAFF. CDR3 nucleotides: TGTGCCAGCAGCAACTCCGGGAGGGACACTGAAGCTTTCTTT.

This clone was observed a handful of times. The J gene is TRBJ2-7, the V gene TRBV11-3; the D gene is possibly TRBD1 (5 bases). The CDR3 has 18 amino acids. Per germline, CDR1 SGHNT and CDR2 YENEEA. V lost 6 bases and J lost 2, with 26 bases in between. CDR3 sequence (DNA): TGTGCCAGCAGGCTCCTCGGGCAGGGCGGTCTTTCCCCCTACGAGCAGTACTTC. Protein product: CASRLLGQGGLSPYEQYF.

The chain combines TRBV6-6 with TRBJ1-5, with TRBD1 identical over 7 bases. The CDR3 loop spans 15 amino acids. V dropped 6 bases and J dropped 4; count of bases not matched to a gene: 9. The germline gives CDR1 MNHNY, CDR2 SVGAGI (reference sequence). CDR3 DNA sequence: TGTGCCAGCAGCCGCGACAGGGTGGGAAATCAGCCCCAGCATTTT. Amino acid sequence: CASSRDRVGNQPQHF.

The CDR3 DNA sequence: TGTGCCACCAGCAGAAGGCGGGAGGTCCCAGGGGAGCAGTACTTC. It translates to CATSRRREVPGEQYF. J is TRBJ2-7 and V is TRBV15, with 8 positions matching TRBD2. V gave up 2 bases and J gave up 7 bases; unmatched junction bases: 10. The CDR3 contains 15 residues. Germline V gene lookup returns CDR1 LNHNV and CDR2 YYDKDF (reference sequence). Drawing the rest from reference TRBV15 and TRBJ2-7, the complete variable domain is DAMVIQNPRYQVTQFGKPVTLSCSQTLNHNVMYWYQQKSSQAPKLLFHYYDKDFNNEADTPDNFQSRRPNTSFCFLDIRSPGLGDTAMYLCATSRRREVPGEQYFGPGTRLTVT.